The clone carrying this TCR beta chain was observed a few times. The CDR3 spans 15 residues. The germline gives CDR1 SEHNR, CDR2 FQNEAQ (reference sequence). The V end was cut by 3 bases, the J end by 3 bases, with 13 bases between. This entry belongs to a study of T cells after yellow fever vaccination. By 5'RACE template switching, TCR cDNA was produced, with a universal primer site and UMIs added in the process. Each CDR3 protein is one row after TCRdb ran MiXCR on the 5' RACE reads. The data hold 280,000 or so distinct CDR3 sequences, with 8.5% to 10% observed a single time. V is TRBV7-9 and J is TRBJ2-3; maybe TRBD1 (6 bases). The TCR comes from a man in his late teens or twenties who received the YFV17D yellow fever vaccine. Here the sequenced sample was CD4+ T cells sorted from PBMCs, taken 5 days after the yellow fever booster vaccination. CDR3 nucleotides: TGTGCCAGCAGCTTGTTCAGGGGACCTACAGATACGCAGTATTTT. Protein sequence: CASSLFRGPTDTQYF.